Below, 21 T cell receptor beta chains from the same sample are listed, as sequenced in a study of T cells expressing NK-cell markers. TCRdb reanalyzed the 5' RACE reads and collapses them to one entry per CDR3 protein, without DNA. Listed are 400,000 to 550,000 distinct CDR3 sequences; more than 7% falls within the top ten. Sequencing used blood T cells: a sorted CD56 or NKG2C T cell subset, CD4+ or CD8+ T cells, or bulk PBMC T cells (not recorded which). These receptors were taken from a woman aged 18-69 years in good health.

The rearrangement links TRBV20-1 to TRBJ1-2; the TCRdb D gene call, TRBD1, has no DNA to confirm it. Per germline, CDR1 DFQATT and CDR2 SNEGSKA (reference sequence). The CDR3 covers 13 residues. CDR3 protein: CSAISDSLYGYTF.

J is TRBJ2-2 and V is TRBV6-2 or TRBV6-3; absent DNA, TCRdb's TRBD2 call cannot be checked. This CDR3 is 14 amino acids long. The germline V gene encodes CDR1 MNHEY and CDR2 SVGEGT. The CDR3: CAGSLAGYTGELFF.

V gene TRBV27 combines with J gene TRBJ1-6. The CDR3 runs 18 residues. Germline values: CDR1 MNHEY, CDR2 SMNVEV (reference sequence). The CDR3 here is CASSFGPLIAGGGSPLHF.

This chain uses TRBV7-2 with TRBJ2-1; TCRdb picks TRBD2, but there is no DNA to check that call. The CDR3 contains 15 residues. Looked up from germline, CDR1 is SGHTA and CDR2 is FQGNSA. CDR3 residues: CASSLAGLVSDEQFF.

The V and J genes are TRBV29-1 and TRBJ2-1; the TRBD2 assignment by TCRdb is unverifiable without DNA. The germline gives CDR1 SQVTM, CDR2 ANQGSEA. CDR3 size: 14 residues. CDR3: CSVLPGGRRHEQFF.

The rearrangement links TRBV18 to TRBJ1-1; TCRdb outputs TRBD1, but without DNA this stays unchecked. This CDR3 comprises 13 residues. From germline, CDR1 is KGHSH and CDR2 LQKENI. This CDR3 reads CASSTGGGTEAFF.

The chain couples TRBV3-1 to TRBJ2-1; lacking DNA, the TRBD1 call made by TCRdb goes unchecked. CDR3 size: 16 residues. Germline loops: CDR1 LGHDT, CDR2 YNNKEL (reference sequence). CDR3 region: CASSLPRAGGLGEQFF.

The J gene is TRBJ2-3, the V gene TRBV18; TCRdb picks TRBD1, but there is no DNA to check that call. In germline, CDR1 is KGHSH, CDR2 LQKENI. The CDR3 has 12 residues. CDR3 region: CATSKGGDTQYF.

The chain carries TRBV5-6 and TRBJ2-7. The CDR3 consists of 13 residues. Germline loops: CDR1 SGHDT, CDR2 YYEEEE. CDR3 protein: CASSWMVAYEQYF.

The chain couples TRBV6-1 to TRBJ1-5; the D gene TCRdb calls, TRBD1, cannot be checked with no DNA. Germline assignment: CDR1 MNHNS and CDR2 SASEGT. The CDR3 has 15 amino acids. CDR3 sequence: CASSARDRGNQPQHF.

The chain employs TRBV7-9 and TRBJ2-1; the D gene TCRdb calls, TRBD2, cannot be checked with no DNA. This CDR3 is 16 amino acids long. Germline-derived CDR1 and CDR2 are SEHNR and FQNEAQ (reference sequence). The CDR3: CASSKQGLAGANEQFF. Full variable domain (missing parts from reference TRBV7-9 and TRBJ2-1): DTGVSQNPRHKITKRGQNVTFRCDPISEHNRLYWYRQTLGQGPEFLTYFQNEAQLEKSRLLSDRFSAERPKGSFSTLEIQRTEQGDSAMYLCASSKQGLAGANEQFFGPGTRLTVL.

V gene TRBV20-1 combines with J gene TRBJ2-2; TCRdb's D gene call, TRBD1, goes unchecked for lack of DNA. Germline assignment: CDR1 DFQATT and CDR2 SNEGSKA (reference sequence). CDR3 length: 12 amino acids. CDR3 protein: CSADRAGGELFF.

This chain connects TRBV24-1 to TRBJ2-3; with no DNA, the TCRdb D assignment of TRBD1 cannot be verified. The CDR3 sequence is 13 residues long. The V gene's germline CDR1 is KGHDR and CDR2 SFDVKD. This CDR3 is CATSDGGADTQYF.

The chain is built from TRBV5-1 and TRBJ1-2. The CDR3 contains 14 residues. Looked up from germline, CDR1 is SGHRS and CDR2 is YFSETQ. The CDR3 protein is CASSLVGSNYGYTF.

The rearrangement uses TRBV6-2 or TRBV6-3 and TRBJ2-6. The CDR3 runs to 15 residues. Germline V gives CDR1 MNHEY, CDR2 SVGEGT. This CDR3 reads CASSFDSLGANVLTF.

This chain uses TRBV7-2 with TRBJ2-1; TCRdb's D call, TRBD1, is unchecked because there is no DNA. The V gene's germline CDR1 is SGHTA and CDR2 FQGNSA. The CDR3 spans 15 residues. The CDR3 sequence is CASSLDPAPYNEQFF.

The CDR3 sequence: CASSLGLLTRDTQYF. J is TRBJ2-3 and V is TRBV7-3; without DNA, the TCRdb call of TRBD2 cannot be checked. In germline, CDR1 is SGHTA, CDR2 FQGTGA. The CDR3 is made up of 15 amino acids.

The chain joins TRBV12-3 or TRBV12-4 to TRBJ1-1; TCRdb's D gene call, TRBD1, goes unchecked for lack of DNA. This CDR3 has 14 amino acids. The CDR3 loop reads CASRRQSLNTEAFF.

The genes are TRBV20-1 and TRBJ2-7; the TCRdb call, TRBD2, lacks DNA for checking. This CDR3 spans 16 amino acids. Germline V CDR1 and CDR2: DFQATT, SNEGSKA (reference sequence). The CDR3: CSARDRREAPSYEQYF.

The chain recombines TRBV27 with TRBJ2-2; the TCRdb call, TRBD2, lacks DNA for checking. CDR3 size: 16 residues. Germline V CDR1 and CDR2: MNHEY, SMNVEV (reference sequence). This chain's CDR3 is CASSSIGPGVPGELFF.

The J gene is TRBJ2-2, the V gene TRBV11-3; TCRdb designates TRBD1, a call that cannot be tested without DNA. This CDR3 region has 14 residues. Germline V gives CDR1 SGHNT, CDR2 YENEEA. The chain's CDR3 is CASRAGSSTGELFF.